This record concerns one TCR beta chain sequence. The table came from immunoSEQ multiplex PCR; TCRdb's copy has only in-frame clones and leaves some out. This table has approximately 2,000,000 clones, approximately 90% appearing once. These data are taken from a study of shared clonotypes between healthy human individuals. V was clipped by 1 base and J by 8 bases, with 14 bases between them. The CDR3 runs to 14 residues. Germline CDR1 is SNHLY and CDR2 is FYNNEI. The sequence was collected from a man younger than 35 in good health. Some clones in this sample may be carry-over from other donors' samples. The material sequenced was naive CD4+ T cells from PBMCs. Noted subset: CD45RA+ positively selected. The J gene is TRBJ1-2, the V gene TRBV2; a weak D match, TRBD1 (6 bases). CDR3 nucleotides: TGTGCCAGCAGTGAAGAGGGTCAGGGGATCGGCTACACCTTC. As protein: CASSEEGQGIGYTF.